These 22 T cell receptor beta chains originate from one sample sequenced in a study of shared clonotypes between healthy human individuals (TCRdb year 2020). Preparation of the library involved the immunoSEQ multiplex PCR assay. Imported from immuneACCESS, the table was reduced by TCRdb to in-frame sequences with V and J called. These copies leave out some clones; in studies compared against another copy, an unresolved V gene accounts for under half, and the cause of the remainder is not known. This sample holds 1.4 million to 1.5 million clones; around 95% were observed only once. Roughly 1.2% of the sample is taken by the ten largest. Source material: naive CD4+ T cells sorted from blood. Sample cell subset or site, as interpreted from the label and publication: CD45RA+ positively selected. These receptors were taken from a man aged 25 to 40 in good health.

This clone was found once. The chain employs TRBV10-2 and TRBJ1-6; maybe TRBD1 (6 bases). CDR3 length: 18 residues. V was cut by 0 bases and J by 0 bases, with 12 bases left in between. CDR1 is WSHSY and CDR2 is SAAADI in the germline V gene. CDR3 coding DNA: TGCGCCAGCAGTGAGTCAACAGGGATGAGCTCCTATAATTCACCCCTCCACTTT. As protein: CASSESTGMSSYNSPLHF.

The chain joins TRBV9 to TRBJ2-7, with D perhaps TRBD1 (5 bases). Trimming took off 0 bases at V and 6 bases at J, with 10 bases between the two ends. In germline, CDR1 is SGDLS, CDR2 YYNGEE. The CDR3 contains 13 residues. The CDR3 reads CASSVEAGREQYF. In DNA, the CDR3 is TGTGCCAGCAGCGTAGAGGCAGGGCGCGAGCAGTACTTC.

Concerning this clone: The sample contains more than one DNA sequence encoding this CDR3. CDR3 region: CSVARDSNQPQHF. In DNA form, the CDR3 reads TGCAGCGTTGCCCGGGACAGCAATCAGCCCCAGCATTTT. V and J are TRBV29-1 and TRBJ1-5; possibly TRBD1 for D (5 bases). Germline V CDR1 and CDR2: SQVTM, ANQGSEA. The ends were cut back, 4 bases at V and 1 base at J, with 8 bases in the middle. The CDR3 has 13 amino acids.

This chain connects TRBV29-1 to TRBJ2-3; 10 nucleotides line up with TRBD2. Germline CDR1 is SQVTM and CDR2 is ANQGSEA. This CDR3 is built from 13 residues. Unmatched junction bases numbered 2, after V lost 7 bases and J lost 1 base. In nucleotides, the CDR3 is TGCAGCGAAGGACTAGCGGGCACAGATACGCAGTATTTT. It codes for CSEGLAGTDTQYF.

The genes are TRBV7-6 and TRBJ2-5; weak D call: TRBD2 (6 bases). Trimming pared 0 bases from V and 7 bases from J, leaving 15 bases between. This CDR3 spans 15 amino acids. Looked up from germline, CDR1 is SGHVS and CDR2 is FNYEAQ. The CDR3 sequence: CASSLALVLGGTQYF. The DNA of the CDR3 is TGTGCCAGCAGCTTAGCGCTTGTCCTCGGGGGGACCCAGTACTTC.

As for this clone: Other DNA sequences in the sample encode the same CDR3. The chain recombines TRBV18 with TRBJ2-5; 9 nucleotides agree with TRBD1. This CDR3 has 14 residues. Germline CDR1 KGHSH, CDR2 LQKENI. With 3 bases clipped from V and 5 bases from J, the junction kept 4 bases outside the gene matches. For the CDR3, the DNA is TGTGCCAGCTCACCGGGACAGGGTCCCGAGACCCAGTACTTC. Translation: CASSPGQGPETQYF.

This chain connects TRBV10-1 to TRBJ2-5; the match to TRBD2 covers 7 bases. The CDR3 consists of 13 residues. Germline V gene sequence: CDR1 WNHNN, CDR2 SYGVQD (reference sequence). With 3 bases clipped from V and 3 bases from J, the junction kept 1 base outside the gene matches. CDR3 DNA: TGCGCCAGCAGTGACAGCGGGAAAGAGACCCAGTACTTC. This gives the protein CASSDSGKETQYF.

This rearrangement joins TRBV5-1 to TRBJ2-1; D perhaps matches TRBD2 (5 bases). Germline CDR1 reads SGHRS; CDR2 reads YFSETQ. V lost 0 bases and J lost 8, with 15 bases in between. The CDR3 is 15 amino acids. CDR3 nucleotides: TGCGCCAGCAGCTTGGTAGGGCTCAACGGGGATGAGCAGTTCTTC. Translating it yields CASSLVGLNGDEQFF.

This clone was observed a single time. The rearrangement links TRBV6-6 to TRBJ2-1; D possibly corresponds to TRBD2 (6 bases). Germline CDR1 MNHNY, CDR2 SVGAGI (reference sequence). The germline V and J ends were trimmed by 7 bases and 4 bases, with 20 bases remaining between them. This CDR3 region has 16 residues. The CDR3 here is CASKGLAVTSYNEQFF. The CDR3 DNA sequence: TGTGCCAGCAAGGGATTAGCGGTAACATCATACAATGAGCAGTTCTTC.

The chain uses TRBV10-3 and TRBJ2-3; 8 bases line up with TRBD2. Unmatched junction bases numbered 8, after V lost 8 bases and J lost 1 base. Germline assignment: CDR1 ENHRY and CDR2 SYGVKD. The CDR3 length is 15 residues. CDR3 residues: CAIGVGGARTDTQYF. The CDR3 coding sequence is TGTGCCATCGGCGTCGGGGGGGCACGCACAGATACGCAGTATTTT.

This rearrangement joins TRBV27 to TRBJ1-1, with D perhaps TRBD1 (6 bases). CDR3 size: 14 residues. Germline V gene sequence: CDR1 MNHEY, CDR2 SMNVEV (reference sequence). V was pared by 9 bases and J by 1 base, with 15 bases between. The CDR3, as DNA: TGTGCCAGTTCGATACAGGGATCGAACACTGAAGCTTTCTTT. As protein: CASSIQGSNTEAFF.

The J gene is TRBJ2-5, the V gene TRBV7-6; possibly TRBD2 for D (5 bases). Germline V CDR1 and CDR2: SGHVS, FNYEAQ. CDR3 length: 16 residues. The ends were cut back, 1 base at V and 5 bases at J, with 17 bases in the middle. This CDR3 reads CASSLGLGRGGETQYF. DNA for the CDR3: TGTGCCAGCAGCTTAGGGCTGGGGAGAGGAGGTGAGACCCAGTACTTC.

The chain recombines TRBV25-1 with TRBJ2-7; D call uncertain. This CDR3 contains 14 residues. CDR1 and CDR2 (germline): MGHDK, SYGVNS. Deletions cut 1 base from V and 1 base from J, with 8 bases between. This chain's CDR3 is CASSEFGQSYEQYF. CDR3 in DNA: TGTGCCAGCAGTGAATTTGGGCAATCCTACGAGCAGTACTTC.

This clone came up once. V is TRBV5-1 and J is TRBJ2-3, with a possible D match to TRBD1 (6 bases). V lost 2 bases and J 3 bases, leaving 13 bases between the germline ends. The germline V gene encodes CDR1 SGHRS and CDR2 YFSETQ. The CDR3 covers 15 residues. The CDR3 region has the DNA TGCGCCAGCAGCTTTCCACAGGGAAGGACAGATACGCAGTATTTT. Translating gives CASSFPQGRTDTQYF.

The genes are TRBV5-1 and TRBJ1-1; D is uncertain. V was clipped by 1 base and J by 0 bases, with 13 bases between them. The V gene's germline CDR1 is SGHRS and CDR2 YFSETQ. The CDR3 totals 16 residues. The CDR3 protein is CASSLSGNLLNTEAFF. CDR3 coding DNA: TGCGCCAGCAGCTTGTCGGGGAATCTACTGAACACTGAAGCTTTCTTT.

DNA of the CDR3: TGTGCCAGCGCCCCGGGACAGGGAGGAAGAAGCGGGAGTAGAGAGACCCAGTACTTC. It is translated as CASAPGQGGRSGSRETQYF. This chain links TRBV18 with TRBJ2-5; TRBD1 might be the D (9 bases). The CDR3 is made up of 19 amino acids. The V and J ends lost 8 bases and 4 bases respectively, with 32 bases between them. CDR1 and CDR2 (germline): KGHSH, LQKENI.

The J gene is TRBJ2-7, the V gene TRBV21-1; the table names TRBD2, a call not compared with the DNA. TRBV21-1 is noted as a pseudogene. CDR3 size: 15 residues. CDR3 protein: CASSKGIGGGCEQYF. The CDR3 DNA follows: TGTGCCAGCAGCAAAGGGATAGGGGGAGGGTGCGAGCAGTACTTC.

Only a few counts were recorded for this clone. The J gene is TRBJ2-3, the V gene TRBV18, with 10 bases that match TRBD2. Germline loops: CDR1 KGHSH, CDR2 LQKENI. The CDR3 runs to 16 residues. V lost 0 bases to trimming and J lost 4 bases; unmatched junction nucleotides: 4. The CDR3 is CASSPPSGRFADTQYF. The CDR3 DNA follows: TGTGCCAGCTCACCACCTAGCGGGAGGTTCGCAGATACGCAGTATTTT.

The chain is built from TRBV27 and TRBJ2-1, with 9 bases aligning to TRBD2. Per the germline V gene, CDR1 is MNHEY and CDR2 is SMNVEV (reference sequence). With 3 bases clipped from V and 5 bases from J, the junction kept 5 bases outside the gene matches. The CDR3 extends over 15 amino acids. The CDR3 DNA sequence: TGTGCCAGCAGTTTGCCTGGGACTAGCCACAATGAGCAGTTCTTC. Its translation is CASSLPGTSHNEQFF.

The gene calls are TRBV7-3 and TRBJ2-3, with 14 bases lining up with TRBD2. J was trimmed by 3 bases and V by 0 bases; bases with no gene match: 11. CDR3 length: 20 residues. Per the germline V gene, CDR1 is SGHTA and CDR2 is FQGTGA. Here the CDR3 DNA reads TGTGCCAGCAGCTTAACTTTCGGTTCCGGGACTAGCGGGAGAACAGATACGCAGTATTTT. Amino acid sequence: CASSLTFGSGTSGRTDTQYF.

This clone was counted once. This chain uses TRBV6-6 with TRBJ2-1; D possibly corresponds to TRBD2 (6 bases). Germline V gene sequence: CDR1 MNHNY, CDR2 SVGAGI (reference sequence). Trimming removed 0 bases from V and 12 bases from J, with 6 bases in between. The CDR3 runs 11 residues. DNA of the CDR3: TGTGCCAGCAGTTACTCCGGGAGGCAGTTCTTC. Protein sequence: CASSYSGRQFF.

Remarks on this clone: This CDR3 is also generated by other DNA sequences in the sample. The chain carries TRBV28 and TRBJ1-5, with D possibly TRBD1 on 5 matching bases. This CDR3 has 12 amino acids. Germline V CDR1 and CDR2: MDHEN, SYDVKM. The V gene lost 2 bases and the J gene lost 7 bases, with 6 bases spanning the gap. Here the CDR3 DNA reads TGTGCCAGCAGTTTAACAGGCCAGCCCCAGCATTTT. It encodes CASSLTGQPQHF.